Detailed here is one T cell receptor beta chain. This CDR3 spans 14 amino acids. The germline CDR1 and CDR2 sequences are LNHDA and SQIVND (reference sequence). Trimming cost V 6 bases and J 5 bases, with 13 bases left between them. Researchers ran the PCR with 60 Vbeta and 13 Jbeta primers. Produced via immunoSEQ multiplex PCR; TCRdb's table is partial and in-frame only. Of over 150,000 clones in the sample, 80% were seen once. This entry is derived from a study of cytomegalovirus exposure and HLA in healthy donors. The clonotype was recovered from a man aged 25 to 45 in good health and CMV-seropositive. The chain uses TRBV19 and TRBJ2-2; D possibly corresponds to TRBD2 (6 bases). Sequences were obtained from PBMCs. The CDR3: CASRGRTITGELFF. CDR3 nucleotide sequence: TGTGCCAGTAGGGGGAGGACAATAACCGGGGAGCTGTTTTTT.